Listed below are T cell receptor beta chains from one sample, sequenced in a study of cytomegalovirus exposure and HLA in healthy donors. TCRdb's copy holds only in-frame clones and misses some; the assay was immunoSEQ multiplex PCR. Of approximately 65,000 clones detected, roughly nine tenths appear once; the ten largest clones hold roughly 3.1%. Material for sequencing was PBMCs. The receptor source for this set is a man between 18 and 35 years old in good health and CMV-seronegative. The conserved cysteine and the conserved F or W are not part of the CDR3 here.

J: TRBJ2-7
V: TRBV4-2
CDR3: ASSQDGGGRAGSYEQY

J: TRBJ1-1
V: TRBV5-1
CDR3: ASSLGGGNTEAF

J: TRBJ2-2
V: TRBV4-2
CDR3: ASSQGGLAGERGGELF

J: TRBJ2-7
V: TRBV6-5
CDR3: ASSYSSGSLYEQY

J: TRBJ2-1
V: TRBV4-3
CDR3: ASSQGARAGGYNEQF

J: TRBJ2-1
V: TRBV7-2
CDR3: ASSLPGNEQF

J: TRBJ1-2
V: TRBV30
CDR3: AWSWGQGYGYT

J: TRBJ2-7
V: TRBV28
CDR3: ASSLAEAYEQY

J: TRBJ2-5
V: TRBV18
CDR3: ASSPPALQETQY

J: TRBJ2-1
V: TRBV5-1
CDR3: ASSLTSGGKQF

J: TRBJ1-1
V: TRBV5-6
CDR3: ASRISGGGTMNTEAF

J: TRBJ2-7
V: TRBV13
CDR3: ASRQGLGEQY

J: TRBJ1-4
V: TRBV5-8
CDR3: ASSFIGTGLDEKLF

J: TRBJ1-2
V: TRBV27
CDR3: ASSSGFYGYT

J: TRBJ1-1
V: TRBV7-9
CDR3: ASSLVLGADTEAF

J: TRBJ1-4
V: TRBV5-1
CDR3: ASSQAGTGHEKLF

J: TRBJ1-1
V: TRBV5-1
CDR3: ASVSTGSTEAF

J: TRBJ2-2
V: TRBV13
CDR3: ASTLEGGELF

J: TRBJ1-3
V: TRBV30
CDR3: AWSVASRQGARHTIY

J: TRBJ2-7
V: TRBV18
CDR3: ASSPYSEEDEQY

J: TRBJ1-1
V: TRBV7-3
CDR3: ASSLTLGGATEAF

J: TRBJ2-1
V: TRBV10-3
CDR3: ATLPGLAGGRSYNEQF